This record covers a single T cell receptor beta chain. These data originate in a study of cytomegalovirus exposure and HLA in healthy donors. Vbeta (60) and Jbeta (13) primers were used in the PCR. Sequencing was performed with immunoSEQ multiplex PCR; in TCRdb, only in-frame clones are kept and a portion is missing. The sample records 70,000 to 95,000 clones, roughly 80% being singletons. The germline V gene has CDR1 MNHEY and CDR2 SMNVEV (reference sequence). This CDR3 spans 14 amino acids. V lost 3 bases and J 1 base, leaving 9 bases between the germline ends. The sequenced sample was PBMCs. The clonotype was recovered from a woman aged 25 to 45 in good health and CMV-seronegative. This chain uses TRBV27 with TRBJ2-5; D unresolved. CDR3 loop: CASSFRGLQETQYF. CDR3 in DNA: TGTGCCAGCAGTTTTCGTGGCCTCCAAGAGACCCAGTACTTC.